A selection of T cell receptor beta chains follows, all from one sample in a study of blood T cell repertoires in COVID-19. Using immunoSEQ multiplex PCR, the repertoire was profiled, and TCRdb retains in-frame clones only, with some absent. Counted here are 250,000 or so clones, 88% occurring once; the ten biggest clones make up 3.7%. Material for sequencing was PBMCs or T cells enriched from blood (not recorded which). These receptors were collected from a woman in her 30s who had been exposed to COVID-19. Both conserved end residues are part of each CDR3.

CASSLPYRGLLRNEQFF TRBJ2-1 TRBV27
CASSPDTDTQYF TRBJ2-3 TRBV5-6
CASSVDERQGAFF TRBJ1-1 TRBV9
CASSFRQSGQETQYF TRBJ2-5 TRBV5-4
CSVSGTGSEAFF TRBJ1-1 TRBV29-1
CASRDRMNTEAFF TRBJ1-1 TRBV6-5
CASSARTPNNSPLHF TRBJ1-6 TRBV28
CASSPPRTARYYEQYF TRBJ2-7 TRBV18
CSYRPPYSGNSNEQFF TRBJ2-1 TRBV29-1
CASSLPRTGGLYF TRBJ2-7 TRBV5-6
CAWSVLESPLHF TRBJ1-6 TRBV30
CASSDRGRTDTQYF TRBJ2-3 TRBV2
CASSFSPGGLNNEKLFF TRBJ1-4 TRBV9
CASSLGVGGHPYEQYF TRBJ2-7 TRBV11-3
CATSRGVPEAFF TRBJ1-1 TRBV28
CASSPRRSTRGTQYF TRBJ2-3 TRBV7-9
CASSLLGQGPGSGNTIYF TRBJ1-3 TRBV5-5
CATSAPGGTDTQYF TRBJ2-3 TRBV24-1